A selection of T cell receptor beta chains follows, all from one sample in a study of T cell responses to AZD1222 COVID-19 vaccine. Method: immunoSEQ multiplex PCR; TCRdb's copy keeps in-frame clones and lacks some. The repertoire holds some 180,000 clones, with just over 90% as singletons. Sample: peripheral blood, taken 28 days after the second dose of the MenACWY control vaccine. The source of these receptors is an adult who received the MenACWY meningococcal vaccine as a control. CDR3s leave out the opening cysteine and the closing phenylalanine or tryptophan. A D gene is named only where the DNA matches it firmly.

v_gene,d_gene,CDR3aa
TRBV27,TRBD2,ASSLRIAGGYYNEQF
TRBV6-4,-,ASVFPGTYEQY
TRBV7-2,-,TISTATNTEAF
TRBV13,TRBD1,ASSSSFGTGAGMNTEAF
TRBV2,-,ASSAGTPATNEQF
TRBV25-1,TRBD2,ASSGLAGGADTQY
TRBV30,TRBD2,AWSSGMFNEQF
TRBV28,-,ASSLLFRSGANVLT
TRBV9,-,ASSQRWENNEQY
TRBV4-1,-,ASSHILAGRNYGYT
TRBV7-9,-,ASSLSLGTGNNQPQH
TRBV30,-,AWAAHNQPQH
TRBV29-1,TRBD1,SVEPRPDRGIRGYT
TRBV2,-,ASSLLAQETQY
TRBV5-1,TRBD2,ASSSGLAGGNTDTQY
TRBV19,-,ASSTSDGSGNTIY
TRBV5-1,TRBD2,ASSLQGLAAYNEQF
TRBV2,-,ASSVGGNGNTIY
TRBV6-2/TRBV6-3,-,ASSQLLGRHEQY
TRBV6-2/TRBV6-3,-,ASSYSRGRVF
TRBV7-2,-,ASSPATDTQY
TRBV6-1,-,ASSEFRYSGANVLT
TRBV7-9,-,ASSLAQVTSYGYT
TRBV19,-,ASNRSLRRDTIY
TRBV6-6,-,ASSHGTGEQY
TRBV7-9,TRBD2,ASSWTRGGDTQY
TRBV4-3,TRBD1,ASSQESGQGNNSPLH
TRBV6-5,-,ASSYSGTGTGNTIY
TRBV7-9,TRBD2,ASSTNGLAGMDTQY
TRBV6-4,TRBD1,ASSDGTGGRGNQPQH
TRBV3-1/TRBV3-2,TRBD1,ASSARDRGSPLH
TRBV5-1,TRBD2,ASAPGASGSTGELF
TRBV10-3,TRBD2,AILAGNEQF
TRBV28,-,ASSFRTGTSPLH
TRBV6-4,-,ASSSEGDTEAF
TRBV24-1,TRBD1,ATSDDRQGRAGELF
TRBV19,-,ASSIDRLANTGELF
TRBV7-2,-,ASSREGDSNQPQH
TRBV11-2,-,ASRLGGESPLH
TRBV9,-,ASSVASGRTEAF
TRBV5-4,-,ASSSGGTASTDTQY
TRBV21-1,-,ASSKWTGDQPQH
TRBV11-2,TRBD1,ASSFRDRGTNMNTEAF
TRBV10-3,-,AISDSLSTDTQY
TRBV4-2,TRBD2,ASSQGWREGLSETQY
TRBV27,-,ASPLFCT
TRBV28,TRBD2,ASSPRTSGKMNEQF
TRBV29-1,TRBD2,SVESPLTSGPYNEQF
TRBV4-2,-,ASSRVPPRDSPLH
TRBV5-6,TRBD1,ASSLLDRADTGELF
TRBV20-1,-,SARALYEQY
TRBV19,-,ASSIRVANEKLF
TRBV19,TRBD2,ASSPGLAGGEETQY